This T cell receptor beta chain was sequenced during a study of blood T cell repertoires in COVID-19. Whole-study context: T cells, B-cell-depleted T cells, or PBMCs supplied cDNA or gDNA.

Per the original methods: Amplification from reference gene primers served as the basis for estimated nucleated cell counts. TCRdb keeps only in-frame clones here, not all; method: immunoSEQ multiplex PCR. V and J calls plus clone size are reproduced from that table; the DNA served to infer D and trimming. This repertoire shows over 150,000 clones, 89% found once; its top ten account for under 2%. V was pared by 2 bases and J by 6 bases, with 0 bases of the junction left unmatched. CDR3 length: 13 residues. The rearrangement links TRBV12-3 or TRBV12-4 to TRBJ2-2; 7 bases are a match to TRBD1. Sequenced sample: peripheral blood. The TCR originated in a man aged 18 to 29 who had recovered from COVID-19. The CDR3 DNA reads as TGTGCCAGCAGTTTACAGGGGGCCGGGGAGCTGTTTTTT. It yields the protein CASSLQGAGELFF.